The clone carrying this TCR beta chain turned up a few times. The antigen remains unidentified. The entry originates in a study of identical twins. The study's findings and limits: Insertion counts were lower in abundant cord blood beta clonotypes, a trend that memory repertoires did not show. Within twin pairs, the out-of-frame alpha sequences they shared showed excess low generation probability. These conclusions were based on statistical analysis (cross-sectional, not following the same donors).

Trimming took 4 bases from V and 0 from J, leaving 11 bases between them. Germline CDR1 reads SGHKS; CDR2 reads YYEKEE (reference sequence). The CDR3 sequence is 14 residues long. Template switching introduced a universal primer site, and the cDNA bore unique molecular identifiers. TCRdb reprocessed the 5' RACE reads with MiXCR, giving one entry per CDR3 protein. The table has roughly 250,000 distinct CDR3 sequences, around 7% seen once. The same specimen was also included in a second study, on yellow fever vaccine responses in identical twins.

Input material: memory (CD45RO+) T cells sorted from blood. The clonotype comes from a woman aged 18-35 years in good health. V is TRBV5-5 and J is TRBJ2-7; tentatively, D is TRBD1 (5 bases). The CDR3 nucleotides read TGTGCCAGCAGCAGAGACAGCTTCTCCTACGAGCAGTACTTC. Translated: CASSRDSFSYEQYF.